One and the same sample provided the 25 T cell receptor beta chains below, sequenced in a study of blood T cell repertoires in COVID-19. Assay used: immunoSEQ multiplex PCR; TCRdb lists only in-frame clones, some missing. The table lists some 250,000 clones, over 75% of them singletons, with around 2% in the top ten. The sample taken for sequencing was PBMCs or T cells enriched from blood (not recorded which). The origin of the receptors is a woman aged 45-65 years who had recovered from COVID-19.

The chain uses TRBV18 and TRBJ2-7; TRBD1 might be the D (5 bases). CDR3 length: 16 residues. V shed 4 bases and J shed 0 bases, with 16 bases lying between them. The germline CDR1 and CDR2 sequences are KGHSH and LQKENI. The CDR3 loop reads CASSLARTMVSYEQYF. As DNA, the CDR3 is TGTGCCAGCTCACTCGCTAGGACAATGGTCTCCTACGAGCAGTACTTC. Using reference TRBV18 and TRBJ2-7 for the parts outside the CDR3, the full variable domain is NAGVMQNPRHLVRRRGQEARLRCSPMKGHSHVYWYRQLPEEGLKFMVYLQKENIIDESGMPKERFSAEFPKEGPSILRIQQVVRGDSAAYFCASSLARTMVSYEQYFGPGTRLTVT.

The sample holds a few counts of this clone. The chain carries TRBV24-1 and TRBJ2-1, with unresolved D. CDR1 is KGHDR, CDR2 SFDVKD, per germline. The V and J ends lost 4 bases and 12 bases respectively, with 3 bases between them. The CDR3 sequence is 9 residues long. This CDR3 reads CATSDLQFF. The DNA for the CDR3 is TGTGCCACCAGTGACTTGCAGTTCTTC.

The chain is built from TRBV19 and TRBJ2-7, with 11 bases lining up with TRBD2. V shed 3 bases, J shed 4 bases, and the junction held 5 bases outside the gene matches. In germline, CDR1 is LNHDA, CDR2 SQIVND (reference sequence). CDR3 length: 15 amino acids. The CDR3 DNA is TGTGCCAGTAGTATGGTACTAGCGGGAGTGTACGAGCAGTACTTC. It codes for CASSMVLAGVYEQYF. Full variable domain (rest looked up from reference TRBV19 and TRBJ2-7): DGGITQSPKYLFRKEGQNVTLSCEQNLNHDAMYWYRQDPGQGLRLIYYSQIVNDFQKGDIAEGYSVSREKKESFPLTVTSAQKNPTAFYLCASSMVLAGVYEQYFGPGTRLTVT.

The chain is built from TRBV6-5 and TRBJ2-1; 14 bases match TRBD2. V lost 8 bases to trimming and J lost 11 bases; unmatched junction nucleotides: 5. Germline V gives CDR1 MNHEY, CDR2 SVGAGI. This CDR3 spans 13 amino acids. The CDR3 here is CASGTSGSQKQFF. CDR3 DNA sequence: TGTGCCAGCGGGACTAGCGGGAGTCAGAAGCAGTTCTTC.

V usage is TRBV4-1 and J usage is TRBJ1-5; D is possibly TRBD1 (6 bases). The CDR3 length is 17 residues. Deletions cut 2 bases from V and 0 bases from J, with 14 bases between. The V gene's germline CDR1 is MGHRA and CDR2 YSYEKL. The CDR3 protein is CASSQSTGTYSNQPQHF. The CDR3, as DNA: TGCGCCAGCAGCCAATCCACAGGGACCTATAGCAATCAGCCCCAGCATTTT.

The chain links TRBV19 to TRBJ1-2; 9 nucleotides align to TRBD1. CDR3 size: 17 residues. Germline CDR1 LNHDA, CDR2 SQIVND (reference sequence). The ends lost 7 bases at V and 2 bases at J; junction bases unmatched: 14. The CDR3 DNA sequence: TGTGCCAGTATGGAGGCCGGGACAGGGAGGGGGAACTATGGCTACACCTTC. Its translation is CASMEAGTGRGNYGYTF.

This chain connects TRBV24-1 to TRBJ2-3; 10 nucleotides align to TRBD1. The CDR3 has 15 amino acids. V lost 4 bases to trimming and J lost 3 bases; unmatched junction nucleotides: 3. The germline V gene has CDR1 KGHDR and CDR2 SFDVKD. The CDR3 reads CATSDPGQGTDTQYF. Here the CDR3 DNA reads TGTGCCACCAGTGACCCGGGACAGGGGACAGATACGCAGTATTTT.

The gene calls are TRBV28 and TRBJ2-1; TRBD2 agrees at 8 bases. J was trimmed by 4 bases and V by 4 bases; bases with no gene match: 9. The germline V gene has CDR1 MDHEN and CDR2 SYDVKM. The CDR3 contains 16 residues. The DNA for the CDR3 is TGTGCCAGCAGTTCGTATACTAGCGGATTTTACAATGAGCAGTTCTTC. Its translation is CASSSYTSGFYNEQFF.

V usage is TRBV13 and J usage is TRBJ2-1, with 12 bases lining up with TRBD2. Losses at the gene ends were 6 bases for V and 9 bases for J; bases not matched to a gene: 12. Germline CDR1 is PRHDT and CDR2 is FYEKMQ (reference sequence). CDR3 length equals 16 residues. The chain's CDR3 is CASSRKTSGSRSEQFF. CDR3 DNA sequence: TGTGCCAGCAGTCGAAAGACTAGCGGGAGTAGGAGTGAGCAGTTCTTC.

The chain is built from TRBV27 and TRBJ2-7; weak D call: TRBD2 (6 bases). In germline, CDR1 is MNHEY, CDR2 SMNVEV (reference sequence). The CDR3 totals 16 residues. Trimming took 4 bases from V and 4 from J, leaving 20 bases between them. CDR3 nucleotides: TGTGCCAGCAGTTCGGGAGTCGGACTGGGTTTGTACGAGCAGTACTTC. Protein: CASSSGVGLGLYEQYF.

The rearrangement uses TRBV2 and TRBJ2-7; the D is unclear. The V end was cut by 4 bases, the J end by 1 base, with 5 bases between. Germline V lookup: CDR1 SNHLY, CDR2 FYNNEI. The CDR3 sequence is 12 residues long. CDR3 amino acids: CASSGNSYEQYF. CDR3 bases: TGTGCCAGCAGTGGTAATTCCTACGAGCAGTACTTC.

The chain uses TRBV12-3 or TRBV12-4 and TRBJ1-5; D gene uncertain. Trimming shortened V by 8 bases and J by 3 bases, and 11 bases separated the two germline ends. The CDR3 totals 13 residues. The CDR3, as DNA: TGTGCCAGCTCGGGGAGATTCAATCAGCCCCAGCATTTT. It codes for CASSGRFNQPQHF.

The genes are TRBV2 and TRBJ1-4, with D tentatively TRBD1 (5 bases). V lost 6 bases and J 8 bases, leaving 10 bases between the germline ends. The CDR3 is 12 amino acids. From germline, CDR1 is SNHLY and CDR2 FYNNEI. CDR3 coding DNA: TGTGCCAGCAGGGTTAGGGGCGAAAAACTGTTTTTT. Translating it yields CASRVRGEKLFF.

This chain links TRBV3-1 (or the pseudogene TRBV3-2) with TRBJ1-5; TRBD1 agrees at 7 bases. This CDR3 has 14 residues. V lost 4 bases and J lost 5; bases outside the gene matches: 5. Per the germline V gene, CDR1 is LGHDT and CDR2 is YNNKEL (reference sequence). The CDR3 protein is CASSPLRGDQPQHF. The CDR3, as DNA: TGTGCCAGCAGCCCTCTCAGGGGGGATCAGCCCCAGCATTTT.

At least ten counts were recorded for this clone. The chain employs TRBV7-6 and TRBJ2-7; unclear D gene. V lost 5 bases, J lost 3 bases, and 11 bases lay in between. Germline CDR1 SGHVS, CDR2 FNYEAQ. The CDR3 is 13 residues long. CDR3 DNA: TGTGCCAGCAGCCCGGGTCCTAACTACGAGCAGTACTTC. Translating it yields CASSPGPNYEQYF.

The chain recombines TRBV12-3 or TRBV12-4 with TRBJ2-7, with D perhaps matching TRBD1 (5 bases). The CDR3 length is 12 residues. V lost 2 bases and J 5 bases, leaving 7 bases between the germline ends. CDR3 coding DNA: TGTGCCAGCAGTTTATTAGGGGACGAGCAGTACTTC. Protein product: CASSLLGDEQYF.

V is TRBV7-9 and J is TRBJ2-7, with 10 bases aligning to TRBD1. V trimming: 5 bases; J trimming: 6 bases; junction bases outside the gene matches: 7. Germline V gene sequence: CDR1 SEHNR, CDR2 FQNEAQ (reference sequence). The CDR3 is 14 residues long. As DNA, the CDR3 is TGTGCCAGCAGCATTAGACAGGGGGCTCTCGAGCAGTACTTC. It specifies CASSIRQGALEQYF.

This clone was recorded once. DNA for the CDR3: TGTGCCAGCAGCCCTAGCGGGGGCAGAGCGGGCAAAGCCAACAACGACCAAACAGATACGCAGTATTTT. Its translation is CASSPSGGRAGKANNDQTDTQYF. The J gene is TRBJ2-3, the V gene TRBV7-8, with 10 bases fitting TRBD2. V trimming: 5 bases; J trimming: 3 bases; junction bases outside the gene matches: 29. The CDR3 is 23 residues long. Germline assignment: CDR1 SGHVS and CDR2 FQNEAQ.

The rearrangement uses TRBV28 and TRBJ2-2; the D gene is possibly TRBD2 (5 bases). The CDR3 has 12 amino acids. V lost 11 bases to trimming and J lost 1 base, with 8 bases between them. Germline V gives CDR1 MDHEN, CDR2 SYDVKM. The CDR3 nucleotides are TGTGCCGCACGGGGGAACACCGGGGAGCTGTTTTTT. Protein sequence: CAARGNTGELFF.

DNA of the CDR3: TGTGCCAGCAGTTTGTCCCCCGTATATGGCTACACCTTC. This encodes CASSLSPVYGYTF. The chain couples TRBV28 to TRBJ1-2; D gene ambiguous. From germline, CDR1 is MDHEN and CDR2 SYDVKM. V dropped 3 bases and J dropped 5 bases, with 10 bases sitting between them. The CDR3 loop spans 13 amino acids.

The chain couples TRBV4-2 to TRBJ1-1; no definite D call. CDR1 is LGHNA and CDR2 is YNFKEQ in the germline V gene. The CDR3 covers 15 residues. V was clipped by 0 bases and J by 0 bases, with 8 bases between them. For the CDR3, the DNA is TGTGCCAGCAGCCAAGATTTAGGAGTGAACACTGAAGCTTTCTTT. It is translated as CASSQDLGVNTEAFF.

V and J are TRBV18 and TRBJ2-1; tentatively, D is TRBD2 (6 bases). V shed 0 bases and J shed 9 bases, with 12 bases lying between them. CDR1 is KGHSH and CDR2 is LQKENI in the germline V gene. The CDR3 totals 14 residues. CDR3 region: CASSPPSRRGEQFF. CDR3 nucleotide sequence: TGTGCCAGCTCACCACCATCCAGGAGGGGTGAGCAGTTCTTC.

As DNA, the CDR3 is TGTGCCAGCAGCCGCGGGACAGAGAACACTGAAGCTTTCTTT. Translating gives CASSRGTENTEAFF. This chain uses TRBV6-4 with TRBJ1-1; 7 bases are a match to TRBD1. CDR1 is MRHNA, CDR2 SNTAGT, per germline. After removal of 6 bases from V and 1 base from J, the junction contained 5 bases not matched to a gene. The CDR3 is made up of 14 amino acids.

In this sample, this clone turned up a few times. This chain joins TRBV4-1 and TRBJ2-7; possibly TRBD1 for D (6 bases). Trimming pared 0 bases from V and 3 bases from J, leaving 18 bases between. There are 17 residues in the CDR3. Germline V lookup: CDR1 MGHRA, CDR2 YSYEKL. The CDR3 DNA is TGCGCCAGCAGCCAAGAAGAGGGCAGGGGAGTCGGCTACGAGCAGTACTTC. Its protein is CASSQEEGRGVGYEQYF.

This clone has only one observation. The chain joins TRBV4-1 to TRBJ1-3; TRBD1 might be the D (6 bases). Looked up from germline, CDR1 is MGHRA and CDR2 is YSYEKL. V was shortened by 4 bases and J by 0 bases, with 25 bases between the two germline ends. The CDR3 spans 20 residues. This chain's CDR3 is CASSLLPGGARISSGNTIYF. The DNA of the CDR3 is TGCGCCAGCAGCCTACTCCCCGGGGGGGCGAGAATCTCCTCTGGAAACACCATATATTTT.